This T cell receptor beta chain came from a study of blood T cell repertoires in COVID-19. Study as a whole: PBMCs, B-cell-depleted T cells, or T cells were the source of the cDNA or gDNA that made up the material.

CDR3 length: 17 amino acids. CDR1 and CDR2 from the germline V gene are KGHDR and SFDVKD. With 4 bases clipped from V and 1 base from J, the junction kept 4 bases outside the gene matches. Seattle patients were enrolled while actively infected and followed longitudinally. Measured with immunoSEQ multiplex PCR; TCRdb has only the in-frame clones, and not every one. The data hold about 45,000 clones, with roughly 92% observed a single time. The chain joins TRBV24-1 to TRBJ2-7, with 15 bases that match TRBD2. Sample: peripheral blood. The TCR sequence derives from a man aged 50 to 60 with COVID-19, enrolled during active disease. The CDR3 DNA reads TGTGCCACCAGTGAACTCGGACTAGCGGGAGGGTCCTACGAGCAGTACTTC. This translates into CATSELGLAGGSYEQYF.